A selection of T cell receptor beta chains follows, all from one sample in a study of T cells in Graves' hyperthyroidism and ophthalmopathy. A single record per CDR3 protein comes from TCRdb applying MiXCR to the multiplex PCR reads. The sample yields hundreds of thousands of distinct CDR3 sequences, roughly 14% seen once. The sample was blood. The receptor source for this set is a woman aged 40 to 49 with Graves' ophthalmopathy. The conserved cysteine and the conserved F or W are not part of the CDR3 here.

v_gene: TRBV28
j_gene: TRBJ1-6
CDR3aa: ASSFGQGTFNSPLH

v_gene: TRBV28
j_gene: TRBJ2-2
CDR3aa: ASSLGVMVGELF

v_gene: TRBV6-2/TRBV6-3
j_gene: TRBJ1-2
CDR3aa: ASRDRVNYGYT

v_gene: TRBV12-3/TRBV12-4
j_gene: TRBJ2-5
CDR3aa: ASSFQKGTQY

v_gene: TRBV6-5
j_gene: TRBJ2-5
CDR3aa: ASSYSGGQETQY

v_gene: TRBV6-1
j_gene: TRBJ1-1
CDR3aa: ASSVEVGTEAF

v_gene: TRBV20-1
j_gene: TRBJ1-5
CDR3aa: SADPVGAGQPQH

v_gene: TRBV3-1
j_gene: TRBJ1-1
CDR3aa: ASSQKYSGADTEAF

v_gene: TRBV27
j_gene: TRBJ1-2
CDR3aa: ASSLRQGRRGGYT

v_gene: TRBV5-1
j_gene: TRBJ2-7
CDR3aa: ASSVGLGYEQY